This TCR beta chain was identified in a study of OX40 agonist ivuxolimab in advanced cancers. This CDR3 comprises 15 residues. From germline, CDR1 is LNHDA and CDR2 SQIVND (reference sequence). The V and J ends lost 6 bases and 6 bases, in that order; junction bases with no gene match: 9. TCRdb's table, derived via immunoSEQ multiplex PCR, lists solely in-frame clones and lacks some. The data show about 34,000 clones, with around 80% seen just once and roughly 2.7% held by the top ten. This clonotype was obtained from an adult with an advanced solid tumor such as melanoma, head and neck, liver or kidney cancer. This rearrangement joins TRBV19 to TRBJ1-5; 9 nucleotides match TRBD1. The sequenced sample was CD4+ or CD8+ T cells sorted from blood, obtained in a trial of the OX40 agonist ivuxolimab. CDR3: CASSRDREESQPQHF. For the CDR3, the DNA is TGTGCCAGTAGCAGGGACAGGGAGGAAAGTCAGCCCCAGCATTTT. Complete variable domain (other parts from reference TRBV19 and TRBJ1-5): DGGITQSPKYLFRKEGQNVTLSCEQNLNHDAMYWYRQDPGQGLRLIYYSQIVNDFQKGDIAEGYSVSREKKESFPLTVTSAQKNPTAFYLCASSRDREESQPQHFGDGTRLSIL.